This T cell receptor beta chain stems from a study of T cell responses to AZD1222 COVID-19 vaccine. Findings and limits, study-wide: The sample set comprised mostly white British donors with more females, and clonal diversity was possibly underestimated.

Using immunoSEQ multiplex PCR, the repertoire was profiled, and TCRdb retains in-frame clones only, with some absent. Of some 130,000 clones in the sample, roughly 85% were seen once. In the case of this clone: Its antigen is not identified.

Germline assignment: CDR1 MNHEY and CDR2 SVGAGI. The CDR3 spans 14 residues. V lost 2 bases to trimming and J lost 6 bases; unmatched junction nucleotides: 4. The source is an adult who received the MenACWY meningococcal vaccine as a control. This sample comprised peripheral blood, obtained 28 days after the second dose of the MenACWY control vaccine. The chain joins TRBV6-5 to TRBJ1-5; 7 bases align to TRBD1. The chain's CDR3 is CASSYNSGGQPQHF. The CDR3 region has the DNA TGTGCCAGCAGTTACAATTCAGGGGGTCAGCCCCAGCATTTT.